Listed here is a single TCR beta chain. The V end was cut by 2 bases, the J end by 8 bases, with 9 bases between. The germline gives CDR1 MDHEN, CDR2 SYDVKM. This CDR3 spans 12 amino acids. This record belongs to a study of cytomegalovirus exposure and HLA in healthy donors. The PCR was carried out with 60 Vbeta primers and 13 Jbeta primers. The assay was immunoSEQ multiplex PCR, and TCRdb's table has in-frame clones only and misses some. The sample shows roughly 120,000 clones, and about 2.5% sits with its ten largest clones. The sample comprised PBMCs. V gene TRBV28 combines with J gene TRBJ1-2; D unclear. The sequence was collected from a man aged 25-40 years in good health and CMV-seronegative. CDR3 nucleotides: TGTGCCAGCAGTTTACCTGTTCGGGGCTACACCTTC. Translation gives CASSLPVRGYTF.